This is a list of T cell receptor beta chains from one sample in a study of glioma-infiltrating T cells. TCRdb reprocessed the multiplex PCR reads with MiXCR, giving one entry per CDR3 protein. Altogether over 130,000 distinct CDR3 sequences are present, about two fifths being singletons, with the ten largest covering 15% to 25%. The source material was glioma tissue, nonneoplastic brain tissue, or PBMCs (not recorded which). Source of these receptors: a human donor with low-grade glioma or glioblastoma, undergoing nonglioma brain surgery, or in good health (not recorded which). CDR3s include the opening cysteine and the closing phenylalanine or tryptophan.

j_call	v_call	cdr3_aa
TRBJ1-6	TRBV6-2/TRBV6-3	CASSSRPHTGGNNSPLHF
TRBJ1-1	TRBV18	CASSSSSLNTEAFF
TRBJ1-4	TRBV27	CASSPPGTNEKLFF
TRBJ1-1	TRBV7-2	CASSLPGDEAFF
TRBJ2-5	TRBV20-1	CSATTTEEETQYF
TRBJ2-2	TRBV19	CASSPVDRHTGELFF
TRBJ2-2	TRBV7-9	CASMGMGETNTGELFF
TRBJ2-3	TRBV20-1	CSAPRGGDLTDTQYF
TRBJ1-2	TRBV6-1	CANGQGPGYGYTF
TRBJ2-1	TRBV6-1	CASSLTSGQYNEQFF
TRBJ2-1	TRBV20-1	CSATTYRDEQFF
TRBJ1-2	TRBV7-2	CARSFKGSKGYTF
TRBJ1-2	TRBV20-1	CSAPGDRVGYTF
TRBJ1-2	TRBV20-1	CSALRDDSNYGYTF
TRBJ2-2	TRBV12-3/TRBV12-4	CASSLSERELFF
TRBJ2-1	TRBV27	CASKGQEAYNEQLF
TRBJ1-5	TRBV15	CATSRDWGASHQPQHF
TRBJ1-2	TRBV20-1	CSARTGPLGTF
TRBJ2-1	TRBV12-3/TRBV12-4	CASSLGQGSSEQFF
TRBJ2-7	TRBV20-1	CSATRAPYEQYF
TRBJ1-1	TRBV11-2	CASSFPREGSANTEAFF
TRBJ2-3	TRBV7-9	CASSLGRGHADTQYF
TRBJ2-1	TRBV4-1	CASSQSGGGRIEQFF
.	TRBV20-1	CSARGSGTQETQYF
TRBJ1-5	TRBV6-1	CASAGNQPQHF
TRBJ1-2	TRBV20-1	CSARRSGTGVYGYTF
TRBJ1-2	TRBV20-1	CSAGHNGYTF
TRBJ2-2	TRBV6-2/TRBV6-3	CASSPWTVGTGELFF
TRBJ1-1	TRBV5-1	CASSETTGVTEAFF